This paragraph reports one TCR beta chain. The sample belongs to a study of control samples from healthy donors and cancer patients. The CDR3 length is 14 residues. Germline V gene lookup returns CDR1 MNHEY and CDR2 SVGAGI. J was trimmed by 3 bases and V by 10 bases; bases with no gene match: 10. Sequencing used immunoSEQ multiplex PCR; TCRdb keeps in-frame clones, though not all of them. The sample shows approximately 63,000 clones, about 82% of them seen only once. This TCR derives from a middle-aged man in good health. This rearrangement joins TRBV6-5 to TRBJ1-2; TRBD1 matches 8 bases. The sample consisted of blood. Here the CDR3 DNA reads TGTGCCATTAGGGGTGTGGACAGGGACTATGGCTACACCTTC. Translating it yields CAIRGVDRDYGYTF.